This T cell receptor beta chain was sequenced for a study of Ad26.COV2.S vaccination and SARS-CoV-2 variants. Study at large: Donor got 5x10^10 or 1x10^11 viral particles of Ad26.COV2.S.

The germline V and J ends were trimmed by 5 bases and 0 bases, with 7 bases remaining between them. There are 13 residues in the CDR3. CDR1 and CDR2 (germline): SGHVS, FQNEAQ. Concerning this clone itself: What it binds is unknown.

Study observations and caveats: Reported findings describe substantial breadth in spike-specific CD8+ and CD4+ T cell responses following vaccination.

Treatment given: 15 to 20 received Ad26.COV2.S at low or high dose, single or two shots; about 5 received placebo; per-sample allocation not given. Collection of samples fell on day 63 after the first vaccine or placebo injection. This Boston cohort included adults aged 18-55 years. TCRdb's copy holds only in-frame clones and misses some; the assay was immunoSEQ multiplex PCR. The data hold roughly 700,000 clones, with roughly nine tenths observed a single time. This TCR was recovered from a person aged 18-60 years who received the Ad26.COV2.S COVID-19 vaccine or a placebo. The material sequenced was peripheral blood, taken in a trial of Ad26.COV2.S vaccine versus placebo. V is TRBV7-8 and J is TRBJ1-2; no clear D. The CDR3 loop is CASSRPANYGYTF. The CDR3 DNA sequence: TGTGCCAGCAGCAGACCCGCTAACTATGGCTACACCTTC.